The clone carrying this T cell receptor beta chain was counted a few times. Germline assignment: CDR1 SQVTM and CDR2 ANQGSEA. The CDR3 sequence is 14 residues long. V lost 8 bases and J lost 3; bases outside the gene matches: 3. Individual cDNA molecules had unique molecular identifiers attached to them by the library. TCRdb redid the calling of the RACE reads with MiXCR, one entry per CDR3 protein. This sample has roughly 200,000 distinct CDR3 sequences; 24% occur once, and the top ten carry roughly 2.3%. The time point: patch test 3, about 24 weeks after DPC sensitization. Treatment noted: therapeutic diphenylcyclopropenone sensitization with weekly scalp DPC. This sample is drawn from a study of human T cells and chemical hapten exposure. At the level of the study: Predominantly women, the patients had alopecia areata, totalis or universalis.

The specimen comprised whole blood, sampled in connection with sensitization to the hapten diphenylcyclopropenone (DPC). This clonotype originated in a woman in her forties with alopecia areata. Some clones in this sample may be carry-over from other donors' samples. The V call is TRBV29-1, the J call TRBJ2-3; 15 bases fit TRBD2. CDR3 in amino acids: CSLGLAGGTDTQYF. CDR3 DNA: TGCAGCCTTGGACTAGCGGGGGGGACAGATACGCAGTATTTT.